This TCR beta chain was observed in a study of blood T cell repertoires in COVID-19. Recovered status in Cohort 3 required two negative PCRs, clearance, or symptom resolution. Repertoires were generated with immunoSEQ multiplex PCR, while TCRdb's copy carries only in-frame clones and drops some. The table includes around 220,000 clones, about 93% detected once. What was sequenced was PBMCs or T cells enriched from blood (not recorded which). The sequence derives from a woman aged 18-29 years who had recovered from COVID-19.

The CDR3 sequence: CASSKQGVYSPLHF. The CDR3 DNA sequence: TGTGCCAGTAGTAAGCAGGGTGTATATTCACCCCTCCACTTT. The chain links TRBV19 to TRBJ1-6; a possible D gene is TRBD1 (5 bases). This CDR3 spans 14 amino acids. The V gene lost 4 bases and the J gene lost 8 bases, with 12 bases spanning the gap. Germline-derived CDR1 and CDR2 are LNHDA and SQIVND (reference sequence). Combining the CDR3 with reference TRBV19 and TRBJ1-6 gives the whole variable domain DGGITQSPKYLFRKEGQNVTLSCEQNLNHDAMYWYRQDPGQGLRLIYYSQIVNDFQKGDIAEGYSVSREKKESFPLTVTSAQKNPTAFYLCASSKQGVYSPLHFGNGTRLTVT.